The entry below describes one T cell receptor (beta chain). Authors' analysis steps: Estimation of nucleated cell counts was performed using reference gene primer amplification. The table came from immunoSEQ multiplex PCR; TCRdb's copy has only in-frame clones and leaves some out. V and J calls and clone size are copied from that table; D and trimming were computed from the DNA. This table has around 130,000 clones, 84% appearing once. The sample comes from a study of blood T cell repertoires in COVID-19. At the level of the study: The cDNA or gDNA used as material had been derived from T cells, B-cell-depleted T cells, or PBMCs.

Germline loops: CDR1 MGHRA, CDR2 YSYEKL. Unmatched junction bases numbered 13, after V lost 0 bases and J lost 5 bases. The CDR3 is 18 amino acids. Material for sequencing was peripheral blood. The rearrangement joins TRBV4-1 to TRBJ2-5; 9 positions match TRBD2. This clonotype was obtained from a woman in her twenties or thirties who had recovered from COVID-19. DNA for the CDR3: TGCGCCAGCAGCCAAGAGGCCTATCCAGCGGGAGGTCGGGAGACCCAGTACTTC. It codes for CASSQEAYPAGGRETQYF.